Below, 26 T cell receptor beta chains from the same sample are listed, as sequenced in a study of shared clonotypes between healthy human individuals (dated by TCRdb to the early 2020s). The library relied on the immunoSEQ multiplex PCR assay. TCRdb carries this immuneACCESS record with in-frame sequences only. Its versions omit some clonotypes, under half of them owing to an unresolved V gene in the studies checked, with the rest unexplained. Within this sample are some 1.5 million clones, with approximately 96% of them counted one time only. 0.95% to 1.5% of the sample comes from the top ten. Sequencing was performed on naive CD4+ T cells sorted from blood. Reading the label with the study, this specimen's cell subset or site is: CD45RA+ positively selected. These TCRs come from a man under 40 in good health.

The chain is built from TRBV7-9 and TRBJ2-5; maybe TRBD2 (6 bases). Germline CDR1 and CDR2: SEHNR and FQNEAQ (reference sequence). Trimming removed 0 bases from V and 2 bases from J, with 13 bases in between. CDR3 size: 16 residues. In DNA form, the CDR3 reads TGTGCCAGCAGCTTAGCTTTGTCTAGCGAGCAAGAGACCCAGTACTTC. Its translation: CASSLALSSEQETQYF.

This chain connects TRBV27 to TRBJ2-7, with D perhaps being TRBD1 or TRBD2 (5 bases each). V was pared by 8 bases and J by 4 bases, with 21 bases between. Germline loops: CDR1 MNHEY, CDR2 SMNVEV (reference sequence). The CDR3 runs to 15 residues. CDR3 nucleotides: TGTGCCAGCTCAACGATCCGGGACGGATTATACGAGCAGTACTTC. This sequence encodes CASSTIRDGLYEQYF.

The CDR3, as DNA: TGTGCCAGCAGCTTGTTCGGGACAGGGGGGATCAATGAGCAGTTCTTC. It yields the protein CASSLFGTGGINEQFF. The V and J genes are TRBV5-4 and TRBJ2-1, with 11 bases that match TRBD1. The CDR3 contains 16 residues. Trimming at V came to 1 base and at J to 6 bases, leaving 6 bases not matched to a gene. The V gene's germline CDR1 is SGHNT and CDR2 YYREEE (reference sequence).

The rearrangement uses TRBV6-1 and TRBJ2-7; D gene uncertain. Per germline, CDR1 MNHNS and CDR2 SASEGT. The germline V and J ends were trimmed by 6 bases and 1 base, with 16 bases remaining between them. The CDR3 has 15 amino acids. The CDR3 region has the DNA TGTGCCAGCAGCGCGAGCAGTGTGCGGTCCTACGAGCAGTACTTC. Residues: CASSASSVRSYEQYF.

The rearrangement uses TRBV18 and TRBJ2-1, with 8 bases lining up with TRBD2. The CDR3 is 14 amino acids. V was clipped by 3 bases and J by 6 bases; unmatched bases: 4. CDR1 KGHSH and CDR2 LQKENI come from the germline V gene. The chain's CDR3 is CASSPGLAPNEQFF. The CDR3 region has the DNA TGTGCCAGCTCACCCGGACTAGCTCCCAATGAGCAGTTCTTC. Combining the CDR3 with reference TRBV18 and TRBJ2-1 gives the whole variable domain NAGVMQNPRHLVRRRGQEARLRCSPMKGHSHVYWYRQLPEEGLKFMVYLQKENIIDESGMPKERFSAEFPKEGPSILRIQQVVRGDSAAYFCASSPGLAPNEQFFGPGTRLTVL.

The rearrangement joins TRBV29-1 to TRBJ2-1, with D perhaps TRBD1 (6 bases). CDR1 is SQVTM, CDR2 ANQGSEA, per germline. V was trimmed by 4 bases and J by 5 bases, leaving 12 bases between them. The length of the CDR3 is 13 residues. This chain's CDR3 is CSVGAGANNEQFF. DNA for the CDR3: TGCAGCGTTGGGGCAGGGGCGAACAATGAGCAGTTCTTC.

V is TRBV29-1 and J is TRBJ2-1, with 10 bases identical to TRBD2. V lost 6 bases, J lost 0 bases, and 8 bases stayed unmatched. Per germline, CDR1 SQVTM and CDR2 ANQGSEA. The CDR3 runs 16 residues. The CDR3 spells CSVAGLAANSYNEQFF. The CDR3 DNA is TGCAGCGTAGCTGGACTAGCGGCTAACTCCTACAATGAGCAGTTCTTC.

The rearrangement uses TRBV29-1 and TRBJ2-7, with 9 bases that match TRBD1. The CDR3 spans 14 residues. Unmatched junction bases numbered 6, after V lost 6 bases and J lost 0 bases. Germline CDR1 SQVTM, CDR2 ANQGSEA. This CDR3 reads CSVKTGGYSYEQYF. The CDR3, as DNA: TGCAGCGTCAAGACAGGGGGTTACTCCTACGAGCAGTACTTC.

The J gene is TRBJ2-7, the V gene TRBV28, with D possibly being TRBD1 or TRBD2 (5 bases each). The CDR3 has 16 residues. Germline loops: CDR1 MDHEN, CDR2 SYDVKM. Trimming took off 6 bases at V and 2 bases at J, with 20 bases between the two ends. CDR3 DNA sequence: TGTGCCAGCAGGTCCCGGGACGTACAAATGACCTACGAGCAGTACTTC. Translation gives CASRSRDVQMTYEQYF.

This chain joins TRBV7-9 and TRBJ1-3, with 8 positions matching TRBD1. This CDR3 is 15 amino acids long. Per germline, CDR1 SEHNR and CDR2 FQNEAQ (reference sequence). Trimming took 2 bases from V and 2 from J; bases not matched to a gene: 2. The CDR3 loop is CASSLMTGAGNTIYF. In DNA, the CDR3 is TGTGCCAGCAGCTTAATGACAGGGGCTGGAAACACCATATATTTT.

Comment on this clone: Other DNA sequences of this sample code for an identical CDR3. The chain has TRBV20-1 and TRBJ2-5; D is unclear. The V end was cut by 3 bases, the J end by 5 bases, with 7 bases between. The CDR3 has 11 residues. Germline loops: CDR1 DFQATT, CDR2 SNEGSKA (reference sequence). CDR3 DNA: TGCAGTGCTAGGTTGACGGAGACCCAGTACTTC. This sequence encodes CSARLTETQYF.

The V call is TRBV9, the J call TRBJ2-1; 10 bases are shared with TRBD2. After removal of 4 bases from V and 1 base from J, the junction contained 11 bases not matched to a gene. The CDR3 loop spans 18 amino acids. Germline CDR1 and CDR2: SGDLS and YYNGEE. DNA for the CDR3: TGTGCCAGCAGCACGACTAGGCCGGGACTAGCGTCCTACAATGAGCAGTTCTTC. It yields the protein CASSTTRPGLASYNEQFF.

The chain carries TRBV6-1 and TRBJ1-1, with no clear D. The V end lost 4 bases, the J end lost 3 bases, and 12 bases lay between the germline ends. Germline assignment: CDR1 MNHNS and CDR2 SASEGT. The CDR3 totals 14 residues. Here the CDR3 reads CASSVLDPDTEAFF. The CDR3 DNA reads TGTGCCAGCAGTGTTCTGGACCCGGACACTGAAGCTTTCTTT.

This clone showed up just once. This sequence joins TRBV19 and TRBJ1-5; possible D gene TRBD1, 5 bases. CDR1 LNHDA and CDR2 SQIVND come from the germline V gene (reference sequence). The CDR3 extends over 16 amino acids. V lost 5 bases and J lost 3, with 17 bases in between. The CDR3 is CASSSHPGTNNQPQHF. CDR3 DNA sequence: TGTGCCAGTAGTTCTCATCCGGGGACTAACAATCAGCCCCAGCATTTT.

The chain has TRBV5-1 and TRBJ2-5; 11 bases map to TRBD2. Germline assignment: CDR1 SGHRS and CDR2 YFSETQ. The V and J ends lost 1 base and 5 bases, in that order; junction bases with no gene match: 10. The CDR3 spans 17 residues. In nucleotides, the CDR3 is TGCGCCAGCAGCTTGCTCCTAGCGGGAGGCCAGGGGGAGACCCAGTACTTC. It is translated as CASSLLLAGGQGETQYF.

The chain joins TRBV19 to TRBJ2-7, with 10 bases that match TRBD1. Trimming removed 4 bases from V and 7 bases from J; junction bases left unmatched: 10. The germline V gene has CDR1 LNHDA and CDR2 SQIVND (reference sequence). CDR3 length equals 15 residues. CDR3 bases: TGTGCCAGTAGTACCGGGACAGGGGCACGGGGGGAGCAGTACTTC. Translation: CASSTGTGARGEQYF.

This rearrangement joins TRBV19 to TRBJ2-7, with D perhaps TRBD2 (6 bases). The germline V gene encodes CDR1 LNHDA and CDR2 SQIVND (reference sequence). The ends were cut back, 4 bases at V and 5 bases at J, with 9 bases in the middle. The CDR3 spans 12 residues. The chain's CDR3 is CASSRTNNEQYF. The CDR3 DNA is TGTGCCAGTAGTAGGACTAACAACGAGCAGTACTTC. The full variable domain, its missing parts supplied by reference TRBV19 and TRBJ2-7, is DGGITQSPKYLFRKEGQNVTLSCEQNLNHDAMYWYRQDPGQGLRLIYYSQIVNDFQKGDIAEGYSVSREKKESFPLTVTSAQKNPTAFYLCASSRTNNEQYFGPGTRLTVT.

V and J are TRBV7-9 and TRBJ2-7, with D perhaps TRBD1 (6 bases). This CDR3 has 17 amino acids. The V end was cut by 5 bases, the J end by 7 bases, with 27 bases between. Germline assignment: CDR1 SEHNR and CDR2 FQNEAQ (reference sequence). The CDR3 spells CASSTRNTGHPPDEQYF. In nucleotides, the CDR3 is TGTGCCAGCAGCACGCGTAATACAGGGCACCCACCCGATGAGCAGTACTTC.

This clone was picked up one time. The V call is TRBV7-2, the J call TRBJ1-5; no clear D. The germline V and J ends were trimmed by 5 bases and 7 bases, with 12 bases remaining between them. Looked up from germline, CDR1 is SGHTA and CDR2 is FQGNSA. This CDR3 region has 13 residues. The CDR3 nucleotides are TGTGCCAGCAGCGACCATCCCGGCCAGCCCCAGCATTTT. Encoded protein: CASSDHPGQPQHF.

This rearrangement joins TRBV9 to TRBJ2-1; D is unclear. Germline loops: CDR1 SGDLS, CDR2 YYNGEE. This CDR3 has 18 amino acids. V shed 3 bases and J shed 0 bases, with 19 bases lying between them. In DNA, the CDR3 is TGTGCCAGCAGCGCCCGAGTTGGTAGCCAGAGCTCCTACAATGAGCAGTTCTTC. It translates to CASSARVGSQSSYNEQFF.

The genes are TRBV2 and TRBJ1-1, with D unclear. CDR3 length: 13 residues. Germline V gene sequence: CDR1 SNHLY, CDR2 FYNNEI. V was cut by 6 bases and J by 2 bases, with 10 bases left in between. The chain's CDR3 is CASSGPGNTEAFF. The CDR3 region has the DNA TGTGCCAGCAGCGGTCCGGGTAACACTGAAGCTTTCTTT.

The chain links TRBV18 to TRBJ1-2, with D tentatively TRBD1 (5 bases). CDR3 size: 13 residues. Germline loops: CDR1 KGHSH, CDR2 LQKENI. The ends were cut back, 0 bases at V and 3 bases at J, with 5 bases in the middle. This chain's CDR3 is CASSPPTDYGYTF. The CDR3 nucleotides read TGTGCCAGCTCACCACCGACAGACTATGGCTACACCTTC. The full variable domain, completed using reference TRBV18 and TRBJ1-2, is NAGVMQNPRHLVRRRGQEARLRCSPMKGHSHVYWYRQLPEEGLKFMVYLQKENIIDESGMPKERFSAEFPKEGPSILRIQQVVRGDSAAYFCASSPPTDYGYTFGSGTRLTVV.

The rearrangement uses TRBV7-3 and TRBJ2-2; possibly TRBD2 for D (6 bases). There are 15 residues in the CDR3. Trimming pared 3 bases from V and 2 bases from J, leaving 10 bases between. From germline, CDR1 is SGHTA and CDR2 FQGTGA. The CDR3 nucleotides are TGTGCCAGCAGCTTCAGTGGGACTAACACCGGGGAGCTGTTTTTT. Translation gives CASSFSGTNTGELFF.

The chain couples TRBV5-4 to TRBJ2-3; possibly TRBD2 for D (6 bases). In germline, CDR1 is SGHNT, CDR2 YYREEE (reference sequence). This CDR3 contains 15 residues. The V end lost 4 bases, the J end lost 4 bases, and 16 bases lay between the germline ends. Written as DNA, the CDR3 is TGTGCCAGCAGCAGGGACTTGCAACGGGCAGATACGCAGTATTTT. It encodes CASSRDLQRADTQYF.

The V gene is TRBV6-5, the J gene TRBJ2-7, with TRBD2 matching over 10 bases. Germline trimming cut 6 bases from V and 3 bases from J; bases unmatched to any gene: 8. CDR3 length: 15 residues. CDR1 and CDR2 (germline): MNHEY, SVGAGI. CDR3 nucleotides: TGTGCCAGCAGAACAAGACTAGCGGGCCTCTACGAGCAGTACTTC. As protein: CASRTRLAGLYEQYF.

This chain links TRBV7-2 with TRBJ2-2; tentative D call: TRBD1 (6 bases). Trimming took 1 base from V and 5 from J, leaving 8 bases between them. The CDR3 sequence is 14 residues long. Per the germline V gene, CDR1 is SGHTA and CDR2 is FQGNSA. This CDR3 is CASSLDRETGELFF. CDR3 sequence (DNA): TGTGCCAGCAGCTTAGACAGGGAAACCGGGGAGCTGTTTTTT.